This T cell receptor (beta chain) was sequenced for a study of T cells in Graves' hyperthyroidism and ophthalmopathy. Findings and limits, study-wide: Blood also showed most of the thyroid clonotypes that were expanded above 0.001.

TCR beta CDR3 sequences were amplified from RNA transcripts. With the HTBI primer set, the TCR CDR3 went through a first round of RT-PCR. TCRdb itself ran the multiplex PCR reads through MiXCR, one entry per CDR3 protein. The sample records some 490,000 distinct CDR3 sequences, 20% to 25% being singletons. Remarks on this clonotype: Antigen specificity is unknown.

V trimming: 7 bases; J trimming: 4 bases; junction bases outside the gene matches: 8. The CDR3 covers 14 residues. Germline CDR1 is MNHEY and CDR2 is SVGAGI. Sequencing used blood. This chain uses TRBV6-5 with TRBJ2-3, with 7 nucleotides matching TRBD1. The sequence came from a woman in her 70s with Graves' ophthalmopathy. The CDR3 region has the DNA TGTGCCAGCATGTTGGGACAGATATCAGATACGCAGTATTTT. Its protein is CASMLGQISDTQYF.